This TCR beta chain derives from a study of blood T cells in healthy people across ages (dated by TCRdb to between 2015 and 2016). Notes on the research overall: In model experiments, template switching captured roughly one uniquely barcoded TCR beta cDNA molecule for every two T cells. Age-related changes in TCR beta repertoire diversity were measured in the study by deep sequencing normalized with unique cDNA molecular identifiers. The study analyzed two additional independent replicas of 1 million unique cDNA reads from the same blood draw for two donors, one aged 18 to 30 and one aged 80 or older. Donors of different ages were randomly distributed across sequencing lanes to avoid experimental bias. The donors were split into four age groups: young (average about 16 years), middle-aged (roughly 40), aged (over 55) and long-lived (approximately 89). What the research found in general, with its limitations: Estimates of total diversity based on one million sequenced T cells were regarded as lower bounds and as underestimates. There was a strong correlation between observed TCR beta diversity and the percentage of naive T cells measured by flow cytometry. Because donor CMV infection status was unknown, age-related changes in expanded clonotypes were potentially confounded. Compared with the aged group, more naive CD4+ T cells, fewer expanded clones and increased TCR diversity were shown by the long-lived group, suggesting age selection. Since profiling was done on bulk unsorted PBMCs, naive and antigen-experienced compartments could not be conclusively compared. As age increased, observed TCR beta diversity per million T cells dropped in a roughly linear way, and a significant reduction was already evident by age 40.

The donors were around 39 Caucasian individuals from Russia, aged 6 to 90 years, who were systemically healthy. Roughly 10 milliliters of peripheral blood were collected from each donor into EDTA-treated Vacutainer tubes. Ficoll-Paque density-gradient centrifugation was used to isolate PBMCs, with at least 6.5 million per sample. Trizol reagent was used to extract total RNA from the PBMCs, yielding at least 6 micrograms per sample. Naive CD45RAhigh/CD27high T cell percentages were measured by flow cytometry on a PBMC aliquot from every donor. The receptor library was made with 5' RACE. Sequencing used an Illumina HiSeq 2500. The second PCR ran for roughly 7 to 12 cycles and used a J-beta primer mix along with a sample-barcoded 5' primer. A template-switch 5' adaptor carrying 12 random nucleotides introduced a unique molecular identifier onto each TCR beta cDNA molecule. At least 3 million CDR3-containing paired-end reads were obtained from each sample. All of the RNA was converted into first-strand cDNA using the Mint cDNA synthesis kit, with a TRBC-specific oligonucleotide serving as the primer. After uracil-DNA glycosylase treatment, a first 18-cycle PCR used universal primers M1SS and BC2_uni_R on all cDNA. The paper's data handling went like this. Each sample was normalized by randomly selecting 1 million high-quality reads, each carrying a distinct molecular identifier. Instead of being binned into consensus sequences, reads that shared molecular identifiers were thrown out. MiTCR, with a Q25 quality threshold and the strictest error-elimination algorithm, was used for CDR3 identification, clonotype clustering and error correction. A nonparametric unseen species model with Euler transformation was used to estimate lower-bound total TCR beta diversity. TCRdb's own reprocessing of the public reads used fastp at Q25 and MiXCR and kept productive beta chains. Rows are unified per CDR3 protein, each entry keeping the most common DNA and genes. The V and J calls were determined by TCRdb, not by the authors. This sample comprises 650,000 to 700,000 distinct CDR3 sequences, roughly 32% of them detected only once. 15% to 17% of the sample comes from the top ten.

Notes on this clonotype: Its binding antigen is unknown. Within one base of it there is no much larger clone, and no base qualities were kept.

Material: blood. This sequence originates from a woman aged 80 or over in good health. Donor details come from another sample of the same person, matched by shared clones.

The CDR3 here reads CASSQVLWTAQQETQYF. Here is the DNA: TGTGCCAGCAGCCAAGTTCTATGGACAGCCCAACAAGAGACCCAGTACTTC. Recombination joined TRBV3-1 with TRBJ2-4; TRBD1 might be the D gene, on 6 matching bases. With the DNA end fitting TRBJ2-5 better, the J assignment may be wrong. The CDR3, cysteine through phenylalanine, is 17 amino acids long. The DNA shown is the 51-base CDR3, in frame from base 1. The germline V gene (reference sequence) sets CDR1 to LGHDT and CDR2 to YNNKEL.